Sequencing of this T cell receptor (beta chain) was carried out in a study of Tregs in tolerant kidney transplant recipients. Study conclusions and caveats: Tregs expanded with activated donor B cells seemed most donor-specific. Some patients' samples used different primers over time, so nucleotide sequences weren't comparable. This study did not directly address biological reproducibility.

From germline, CDR1 is MNHEY and CDR2 SVGEGT. The CDR3 sequence is 15 residues long. V lost 4 bases and J lost 3; bases outside the gene matches: 7. Points on this clone: The antigen remains undetermined. The read terminates 3 residues ahead of where the CDR3 ends, so the germline J gene completes it.

The nonmyeloablative bone marrow transplants came from related graft donors, with transient mixed chimerism. Unstimulated regulatory T cells (CD4+CD25+CD127-), CD4+CD25- non-regulatory cells, CD4 and CD8 cells were FACS-sorted from thawed PBMCs. The table came from immunoSEQ multiplex PCR; TCRdb's copy has only in-frame clones and leaves some out. The sample table sets out under 7,500 clones. This sequence joins TRBV6-2 or TRBV6-3 and TRBJ2-7; 9 bases line up with TRBD2. This TCR was recovered from a human patient who received a combined kidney and bone marrow transplant. Some T cells here may be from the graft donor. The source was CD4+ T cells from blood (PBMCs), collected 6 months after the transplant. CDR3 DNA (partial): TGTGCCAGCAGTTCGGGAGCGGGAGGCGGCTACGAG. Its protein product is CASSSGAGGGYE. The entire CDR3 reads CASSSGAGGGYEQYF.